These 9 T cell receptor beta chains came from one sample sequenced in a study of blood T cell repertoires in COVID-19 (dated by TCRdb to 2020 to 2022). The library was made by the immunoSEQ multiplex PCR assay. TCRdb took this table from immuneACCESS and kept in-frame rearrangements with V and J called. Such tables lack part of the clones; where checked against another copy, unresolved V genes explain under half of the gap, and the rest is unexplained. In all, the sample holds 150,000 to 200,000 clones, and approximately 86% of those were seen once. 1.5% to 2% of the sample is in the top ten clones. Sequenced material: peripheral blood. The receptors originated from a woman between 45 and 65 years old with acute or convalescent COVID-19.

In DNA form, the CDR3 reads TGTGCCAGCAGCTTAAACCTAGGCGGGAACACTGAAGCTTTCTTT. It translates to CASSLNLGGNTEAFF. V usage is TRBV11-2 and J usage is TRBJ1-1; D is unclear. V lost 2 bases and J 1 base, leaving 11 bases between the germline ends. Germline CDR1 is SGHAT and CDR2 is FQNNGV. The CDR3 covers 15 residues.

The chain recombines TRBV13 with TRBJ2-3, with 9 bases fitting TRBD2. Germline CDR1 and CDR2: PRHDT and FYEKMQ (reference sequence). The CDR3 sequence is 15 residues long. V gave up 5 bases and J gave up 6 bases; unmatched junction bases: 9. The DNA for the CDR3 is TGTGCCAGCAGCCCCGGGACTAGCCGGGTCGATACGCAGTATTTT. Its translation is CASSPGTSRVDTQYF.

The chain recombines TRBV27 with TRBJ1-2, with D unresolved. Germline loops: CDR1 MNHEY, CDR2 SMNVEV (reference sequence). The CDR3 consists of 14 residues. V dropped 6 bases and J dropped 4 bases, with 15 bases sitting between them. The CDR3 loop is CASSTYAGSYGYTF. The CDR3, as DNA: TGTGCCAGCAGCACTTACGCGGGTAGCTATGGCTACACCTTC.

The gene calls are TRBV30 and TRBJ2-7, with 8 bases fitting TRBD1. The CDR3 has 14 residues. Germline V gene data show CDR1 as GTSNPN and CDR2 as SVGIG (reference sequence). V shed 6 bases, J shed 0 bases, and the junction held 7 bases outside the gene matches. CDR3 sequence: CACYRDRHSYEQYF. DNA of the CDR3: TGTGCCTGTTACCGGGACAGGCACTCCTACGAGCAGTACTTC.

The CDR3 sequence is CAIGGRSTNTEAFF. CDR3 DNA: TGTGCCATCGGGGGGAGATCTACCAACACTGAAGCTTTCTTT. The gene calls are TRBV10-3 and TRBJ1-1, with D possibly being TRBD1 (5 bases). This CDR3 comprises 14 residues. V dropped 8 bases and J dropped 2 bases, with 15 bases sitting between them. Per the germline V gene, CDR1 is ENHRY and CDR2 is SYGVKD.

CDR3 loop: CASSDRVLIYNEQFF. The DNA for the CDR3 is TGTGCCAGCAGCGACAGGGTCCTGATCTACAATGAGCAGTTCTTC. The V gene is TRBV11-2, the J gene TRBJ2-1; TRBD1 agrees at 7 bases. The V gene's germline CDR1 is SGHAT and CDR2 FQNNGV. CDR3 length: 15 residues. The ends lost 5 bases at V and 3 bases at J; junction bases unmatched: 7.

The V gene is TRBV27, the J gene TRBJ2-1; TRBD2 agrees at 8 bases. The V gene end was trimmed by 3 bases and the J gene end by 8 bases; junction bases not matched to a gene: 6. Germline CDR1 MNHEY, CDR2 SMNVEV (reference sequence). The CDR3 spans 14 residues. CDR3 amino acids: CASSFGLAVDEQFF. The CDR3 DNA sequence: TGTGCCAGCAGTTTCGGACTAGCTGTCGATGAGCAGTTCTTC.

V and J are TRBV19 and TRBJ2-7, with D tentatively TRBD1 (6 bases). Trimming cost V 5 bases and J 5 bases, with 22 bases left between them. Germline V gene lookup returns CDR1 LNHDA and CDR2 SQIVND (reference sequence). The CDR3 length is 16 residues. CDR3 in DNA: TGTGCCAGTAGTGAGACCGGGACAACCTACGGGAACGAGCAGTACTTC. Its protein product is CASSETGTTYGNEQYF.

The chain links TRBV6-1 to TRBJ2-5, with 8 bases matching TRBD1. Germline V gene sequence: CDR1 MNHNS, CDR2 SASEGT. V was pared by 0 bases and J by 5 bases, with 11 bases of the junction left unmatched. The length of the CDR3 is 17 residues. The CDR3 nucleotides read TGTGCCAGCAGTGAAGCGCCCGCGGGCAGGGGGCGGGAGACCCAGTACTTC. Protein: CASSEAPAGRGRETQYF.